This record covers a single TCR beta chain. Here immunoSEQ multiplex PCR was the method, and the copy in TCRdb shows in-frame clones only, minus some. The repertoire includes some 45,000 clones, 75% to 90% of them detected once, and about a third sits in the top ten. The data were taken from a study of OX40 agonist ivuxolimab in advanced cancers. Looking at the study overall: Partial responses were seen in three patients, one with hepatocellular carcinoma and two with cutaneous melanoma.

With 3 bases clipped from V and 4 bases from J, the junction kept 6 bases outside the gene matches. From germline, CDR1 is SGHTA and CDR2 FQGNSA. This CDR3 comprises 15 residues. The sample in question was CD4+ or CD8+ T cells sorted from blood, obtained in a trial of the OX40 agonist ivuxolimab. The TCR sequence derives from an adult with an advanced solid tumor such as melanoma, head and neck, liver or kidney cancer. The rearrangement links TRBV7-2 to TRBJ2-5; 9 positions match TRBD2. As DNA, the CDR3 is TGTGCCAGCAGCTTGGATAGCGGGAGCACAGAGACCCAGTACTTC. Its translation: CASSLDSGSTETQYF.